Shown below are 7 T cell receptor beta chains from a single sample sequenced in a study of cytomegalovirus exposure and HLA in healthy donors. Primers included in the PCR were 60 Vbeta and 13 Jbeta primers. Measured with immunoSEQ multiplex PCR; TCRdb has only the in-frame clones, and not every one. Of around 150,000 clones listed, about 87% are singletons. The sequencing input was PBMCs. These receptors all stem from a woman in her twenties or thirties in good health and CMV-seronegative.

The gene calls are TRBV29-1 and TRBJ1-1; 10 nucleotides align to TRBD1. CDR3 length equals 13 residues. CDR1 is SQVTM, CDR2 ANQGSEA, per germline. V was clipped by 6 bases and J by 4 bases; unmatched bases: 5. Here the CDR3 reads CSVYRDRGTEAFF. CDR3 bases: TGCAGCGTATACCGGGACAGGGGCACTGAAGCTTTCTTT. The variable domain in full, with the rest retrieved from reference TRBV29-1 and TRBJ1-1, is SAVISQKPSRDICQRGTSLTIQCQVDSQVTMMFWYRQQPGQSLTLIATANQGSEATYESGFVIDKFPISRPNLTFSTLTVSNMSPEDSSIYLCSVYRDRGTEAFFGQGTRLTVV.

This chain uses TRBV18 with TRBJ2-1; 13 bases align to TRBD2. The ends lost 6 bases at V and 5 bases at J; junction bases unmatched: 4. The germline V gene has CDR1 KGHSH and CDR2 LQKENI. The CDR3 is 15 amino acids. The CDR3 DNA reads TGTGCCAGCTCGCTCGGGACTAGCGGGGACAATGAGCAGTTCTTC. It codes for CASSLGTSGDNEQFF.

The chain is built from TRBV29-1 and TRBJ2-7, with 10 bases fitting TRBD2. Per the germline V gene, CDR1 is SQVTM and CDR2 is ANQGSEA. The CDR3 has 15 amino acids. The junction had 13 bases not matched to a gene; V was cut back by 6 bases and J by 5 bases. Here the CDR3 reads CSVSRLAGLWDEQYF. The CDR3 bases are TGCAGCGTATCCAGACTAGCGGGCCTTTGGGACGAGCAGTACTTC.

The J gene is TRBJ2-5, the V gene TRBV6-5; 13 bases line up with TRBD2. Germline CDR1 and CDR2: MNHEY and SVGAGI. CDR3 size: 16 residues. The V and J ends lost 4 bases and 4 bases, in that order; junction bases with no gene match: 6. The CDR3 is CASSSWTSGGLETQYF. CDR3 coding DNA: TGTGCCAGCAGTTCGTGGACTAGCGGGGGCCTAGAGACCCAGTACTTC.

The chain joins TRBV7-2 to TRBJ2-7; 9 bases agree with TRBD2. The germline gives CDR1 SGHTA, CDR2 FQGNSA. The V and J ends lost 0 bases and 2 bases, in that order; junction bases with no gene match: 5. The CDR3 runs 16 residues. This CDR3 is CASSLALRTSAYEQYF. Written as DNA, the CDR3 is TGTGCCAGCAGCTTAGCGCTTCGGACTAGCGCCTACGAGCAGTACTTC. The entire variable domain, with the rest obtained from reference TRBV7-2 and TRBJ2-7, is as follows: GAGVSQSPSNKVTEKGKDVELRCDPISGHTALYWYRQSLGQGLEFLIYFQGNSAPDKSGLPSDRFSAERTGGSVSTLTIQRTQQEDSAVYLCASSLALRTSAYEQYFGPGTRLTVT.

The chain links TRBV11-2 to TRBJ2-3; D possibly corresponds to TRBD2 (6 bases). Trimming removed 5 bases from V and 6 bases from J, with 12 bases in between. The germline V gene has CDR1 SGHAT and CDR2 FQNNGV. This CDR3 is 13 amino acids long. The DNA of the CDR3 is TGTGCCAGCAGCCCGGGACTTGTGGATACGCAGTATTTT. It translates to CASSPGLVDTQYF.

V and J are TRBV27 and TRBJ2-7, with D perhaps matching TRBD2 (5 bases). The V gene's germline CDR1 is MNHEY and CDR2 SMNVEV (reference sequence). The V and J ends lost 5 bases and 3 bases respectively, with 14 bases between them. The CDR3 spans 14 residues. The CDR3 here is CASSPLSTSYEQYF. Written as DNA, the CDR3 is TGTGCCAGCAGTCCCCTCTCAACTAGCTACGAGCAGTACTTC.